A selection of T cell receptor beta chains follows, all from one sample in a study of pediatric ulcerative colitis. Clones were sequenced by immunoSEQ multiplex PCR, and TCRdb holds only the in-frame ones, with some missing. Of a few thousand clones listed, roughly nine tenths are singletons. Sequencing was done on a sample of blood. These receptors came from a boy younger than 18 who was a control in a study of pediatric ulcerative colitis. Both conserved end residues are part of each CDR3. D genes are given only for firm matches. The size entry is marked missing in some rows and otherwise reads once, few, many or a size class.

V gene: TRBV19; J gene: TRBJ2-1; clone size: .; D gene: TRBD1; CDR3 DNA: TGTGCCAGTAGTATGGAAGGACAGGAACACAATGAGCAGTTCTTC; CDR3 protein: CASSMEGQEHNEQFF
V gene: TRBV27; J gene: TRBJ2-2; clone size: .; D gene: .; CDR3 DNA: TGTGCCAGCAGGGGGACCGGGAGATTCACCGGGGAGCTGTTTTTT; CDR3 protein: CASRGTGRFTGELFF
V gene: TRBV9; J gene: TRBJ2-1; clone size: .; D gene: .; CDR3 DNA: TGTGCCAGCAGCGCCGCCGGGACGCCCTACAATGAGCAGTTCTTC; CDR3 protein: CASSAAGTPYNEQFF
V gene: TRBV6-5; J gene: TRBJ2-3; clone size: .; D gene: TRBD2; CDR3 DNA: TGTGCCAGCTCCTCGGCGGGAGGCCGCACAGATACGCAGTATTTT; CDR3 protein: CASSSAGGRTDTQYF
V gene: TRBV5-6; J gene: TRBJ2-7; clone size: .; D gene: .; CDR3 DNA: TGTGCCAGCAGCTTAGGGGTAGCGTCCTACGAGCAGTACTTC; CDR3 protein: CASSLGVASYEQYF
V gene: TRBV5-1; J gene: TRBJ2-3; clone size: .; D gene: TRBD2; CDR3 DNA: TGCGCCAGCAGCTTCGGACTAGCGGGAGGGCACCCCGCAGATACGCAGTATTTT; CDR3 protein: CASSFGLAGGHPADTQYF
V gene: TRBV9; J gene: TRBJ2-1; clone size: .; D gene: .; CDR3 DNA: TGTGCCAGCAGCGTAGAACCTGGGACCTACAATGAGCAGTTCTTC; CDR3 protein: CASSVEPGTYNEQFF
V gene: TRBV11-2; J gene: TRBJ1-4; clone size: .; D gene: TRBD1; CDR3 DNA: TGTGCCAGCAGCTTTAGGGGGGGACAGGCGATAAATGAAAAACTGTTTTTT; CDR3 protein: CASSFRGGQAINEKLFF
V gene: TRBV27; J gene: TRBJ2-2; clone size: few; D gene: .; CDR3 DNA: TGTGCCAGCAGTCCATGGACGAACACCGGGGAGCTGTTTTTT; CDR3 protein: CASSPWTNTGELFF
V gene: TRBV18; J gene: TRBJ1-2; clone size: .; D gene: TRBD1; CDR3 DNA: TGTGCCAGCTCACCACAGGGGACAGGGACTAACTATGGCTACACCTTC; CDR3 protein: CASSPQGTGTNYGYTF